This TCR beta chain was captured in a study of blood T cell repertoires in COVID-19. About the study: PBMCs, B-cell-depleted T cells, or T cells provided the cDNA or gDNA that made up the material.

With 3 bases removed from V and 7 bases from J, the gap between germline ends came to 9 bases. The germline gives CDR1 DFQATT, CDR2 SNEGSKA (reference sequence). The CDR3 runs to 11 residues. Per the original methods: By means of reference gene primer amplification, nucleated cell counts were estimated. Assay used: immunoSEQ multiplex PCR; TCRdb lists only in-frame clones, some missing. V, J and clone size derive from that table, while D and trimming were established from the DNA sequence. The sample has 200,000 to 250,000 clones, nearly 90% seen once; the top ten hold under 14%. Which cohort a participant joined came from the clinical history participants gave. Symptom resolution, clearance, or two negative PCRs marked the recovered donors of Cohort 3.

This rearrangement joins TRBV20-1 to TRBJ2-5; perhaps TRBD2 as D (5 bases). Sequences were obtained from PBMCs or T cells enriched from blood (not recorded which). The sequence derives from a man aged 30 to 45 who had recovered from COVID-19. The CDR3 here is CSASTRGTQYF. The CDR3 region has the DNA TGCAGTGCTAGCACTCGGGGGACCCAGTACTTC.